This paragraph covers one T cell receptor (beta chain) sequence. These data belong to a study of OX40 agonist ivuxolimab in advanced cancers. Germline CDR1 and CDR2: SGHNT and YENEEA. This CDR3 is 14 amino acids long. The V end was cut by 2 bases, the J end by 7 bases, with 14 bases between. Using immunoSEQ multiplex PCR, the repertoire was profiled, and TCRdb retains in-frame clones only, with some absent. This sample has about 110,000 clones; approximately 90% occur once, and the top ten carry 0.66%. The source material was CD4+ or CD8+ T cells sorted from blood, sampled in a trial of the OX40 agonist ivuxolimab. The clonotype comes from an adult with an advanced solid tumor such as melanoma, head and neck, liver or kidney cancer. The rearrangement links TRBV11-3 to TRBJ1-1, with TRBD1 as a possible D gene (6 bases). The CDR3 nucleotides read TGTGCCAGCAGCTTATCGCAGGGGAATGATGAAGCTTTCTTT. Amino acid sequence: CASSLSQGNDEAFF.